This T cell receptor (beta chain) was sequenced during a study of glioma-infiltrating T cells listed by TCRdb under 2016. Background for the entire study: Sequencing of TCR alpha- and beta-chain repertoires was performed on glioma tissue, on non-neoplastic brain tissue, and on matched peripheral blood mononuclear cells. Each tissue-infiltrating repertoire was compared with the same patient's peripheral blood repertoire to measure divergence between tissue and blood T-cell populations. Three low-grade glioma patients, seven to nine primary glioblastoma patients, and three non-glioma patients who contributed non-neoplastic brain tissue made up the paired cohort. The full study reports these points: Tissue and blood shared very few CDR3 sequences, a result attributed to high CDR3 diversity and limited sampling. The group comparisons were based on small numbers of patients: three non-neoplastic, three low-grade glioma and roughly eight glioblastoma patients. VJ-independent divergence between tissue and blood was below expectation in non-neoplastic patients but above expectation in all gliomas, especially low-grade gliomas.

The junction carries 8 bases between V and J, which are trimmed by 0 bases and 5 bases respectively. As encoded in the germline V gene, CDR1 is SGHRS while CDR2 is YFSETQ. The CDR3 contains 13 residues, cysteine and phenylalanine counted. Only CDR3 DNA is held: 39 bases, read in frame from base 1. This clonotype was picked up many times. Its antigen remains unidentified. No base qualities exist here, and no much larger clone lies one base off it. The iRepertoire nested amplicon-rescue multiplex PCR (arm-PCR) platform was used to amplify TCR alpha and beta CDR3 regions from RNA. The input for one-step reverse transcription and amplification was 100-400 ng of tissue mRNA or PBMC total RNA. Following bead purification, Illumina adapters were added through a secondary multiplex PCR, and the libraries were then gel-purified between 200 and 400 bp. Demultiplexing relied on internal 6-nucleotide barcodes carried by the libraries. Sequencing of the libraries was done on an Illumina MiSeq using 2x220 or 2x250 nucleotide paired-end reads. The authors' pipeline ran thus. Paired reads were merged using FLASH 1.2.11 and were aligned to the GRCh37 human genome using BWA-MEM, after which TRA and TRB reads were extracted. V and J assignment used an IMGT-derived reference of cassette sequences and CDR3 motifs that included pseudogenes. Reads were translated in three frames, and productive CDR3s were defined as those with a C...FGXG motif and no stop codons. Unique combinations of V-J cassette pair and CDR3 amino acid sequence were defined as clonotypes. Filtering of reads was based on Hamming distance, with the threshold set by the sequence error rate of each sample in mapped regions. TCRdb reran the public reads through fastp at Q25 and MiXCR, keeping productive beta chains. Each CDR3 protein appears once, grouped with its most common genes and DNA. TCRdb, not the original authors, processed these V and J calls. Within this sample are some 190,000 distinct CDR3 sequences, with 32% of them counted one time only. The ten largest clones capture roughly 21% of the sample.

Rearrangement joined TRBV5-1 to TRBJ1-1, with the D gene call left open. This clonotype originated in a human donor with low-grade glioma or glioblastoma, undergoing nonglioma brain surgery, or in good health (not recorded which). Sequenced material: glioma tissue, nonneoplastic brain tissue, or PBMCs (not recorded which). This receptor carries the CDR3 CASSLDWGTEAFF. In nucleotides, the sequence is TGCGCCAGCAGCTTGGATTGGGGTACTGAAGCTTTCTTT.